Given below is one T cell receptor (beta chain) in context. What it recognizes is unknown. It was across several immunoSEQ plates that each subset's genomic DNA was evenly split. Sequencing was performed with immunoSEQ multiplex PCR; in TCRdb, only in-frame clones are kept and a portion is missing. The table records 2 million to 2.5 million clones, nearly 97% of them present only once. The record originates from a study of shared clonotypes between healthy human individuals. Study-level results: Sharing of clonotypes among donors was expected to vary with sequencing depth. Lower generation probabilities were found for non-shared clonotypes than for those shared by all four donors.

The clonotype originates from a man in his late teens or twenties in good health. Sequences were obtained from naive CD4+ T cells sorted from blood. The subset here: CD45RA+ positively selected.

The chain's CDR3 is CASSLIVGTDTQYF. CDR3 nucleotide sequence: TGTGCCAGCAGCTTAATAGTTGGCACAGATACGCAGTATTTT. This rearrangement joins TRBV5-6 to TRBJ2-3; D is unresolved. CDR1 is SGHDT and CDR2 is YYEEEE in the germline V gene. The CDR3 consists of 14 residues. V dropped 2 bases and J dropped 1 base, with 8 bases sitting between them.